The entry below describes one T cell receptor beta chain. What it binds is not known. The investigators sampled blood at baseline, at cycle 4 day 1, and at cycle 7 day 1. The data were taken from a study of OX40 agonist ivuxolimab in advanced cancers. Regarding the study as a whole: Antigen specificity of clonally expanded peripheral T cells was not established. On average, a greater number of expanded clones characterised CD8+ T cells relative to CD4+.

Only in-frame clones appear in the TCRdb table, and some are missing; sequencing was by immunoSEQ multiplex PCR. The table has around 64,000 clones, roughly 80% seen once; the top ten hold more than 1%. The source is an adult with an advanced solid tumor such as melanoma, head and neck, liver or kidney cancer. The sample consisted of CD4+ or CD8+ T cells sorted from blood, taken in a trial of the OX40 agonist ivuxolimab.

CDR3 amino acids: CASRGTAGLSYTF. CDR3 DNA sequence: TGTGCCAGCAGGGGGACAGCCGGTTTGAGCTACACCTTC. This sequence joins TRBV2 and TRBJ1-2, with 7 positions matching TRBD1. The CDR3 sequence is 13 residues long. V shed 6 bases, J shed 9 bases, and the junction held 10 bases outside the gene matches. Germline V gene data show CDR1 as SNHLY and CDR2 as FYNNEI.